This TCR beta chain is drawn from a study of blood T cell repertoires in COVID-19. CDR3 length: 13 amino acids. V trimming: 4 bases; J trimming: 10 bases; junction bases outside the gene matches: 3. Germline CDR1 reads MDHEN; CDR2 reads SYDVKM. TCRdb keeps only in-frame clones here, not all; method: immunoSEQ multiplex PCR. The sample consists of 250,000 to 350,000 clones, 86% of them appearing once. The V call is TRBV28, the J call TRBJ1-6; 8 bases are shared with TRBD1. Sequencing was performed on peripheral blood. This TCR was sampled from a young woman with active or convalescent COVID-19. The CDR3 DNA sequence: TGTGCCAGCAGTTCAGGGGGCTCCTCACCCCTCCACTTT. Its protein product is CASSSGGSSPLHF. The full variable domain, with the rest looked up from reference TRBV28 and TRBJ1-6, is DVKVTQSSRYLVKRTGEKVFLECVQDMDHENMFWYRQDPGLGLRLIYFSYDVKMKEKGDIPEGYSVSREKKERFSLILESASTNQTSMYLCASSSGGSSPLHFGNGTRLTVT.